This T cell receptor beta chain was observed in a study of tumor T cells in aggressive B-cell lymphoma. Generated by immunoSEQ multiplex PCR, the TCRdb table keeps only in-frame clones and is missing some. This table has some 7,900 clones, approximately 83% appearing once. This clonotype was obtained from an adult with diffuse large B cell lymphoma. Sequenced input: tumor tissue.

The CDR3 DNA sequence: TGTGCCAGTAGTATTGAACGGGGGTCCTACAATGAGCAGTTCTTC. Protein product: CASSIERGSYNEQFF. The chain combines TRBV19 with TRBJ2-1, with D maybe TRBD2 (6 bases). Trimming took off 3 bases at V and 1 base at J, with 10 bases between the two ends. This CDR3 comprises 15 residues. CDR1 and CDR2 from the germline V gene are LNHDA and SQIVND (reference sequence). The full variable domain, with the rest looked up from reference TRBV19 and TRBJ2-1, is DGGITQSPKYLFRKEGQNVTLSCEQNLNHDAMYWYRQDPGQGLRLIYYSQIVNDFQKGDIAEGYSVSREKKESFPLTVTSAQKNPTAFYLCASSIERGSYNEQFFGPGTRLTVL.